Below are 5 T cell receptor beta chains sequenced from a single sample in a study of beta chain features in type 1 diabetes. Study-wide findings and caveats: Shorter TCRB CDR3s, moderately but significantly so, were found in Type 1 diabetes patients in all four CD4+ subsets.

Of the isolated RNA, all was reverse transcribed, and so the sequenced material was expressed TCRB transcripts. Assay used: immunoSEQ multiplex PCR; TCRdb lists only in-frame clones, some missing. The sample has a few hundred thousand clones, 9.6% seen once. Their target antigens are unknown. Material for sequencing was central memory CD4+ T cells from blood. The receptors stem from a man between 25 and 39 years old with type 1 diabetes.

There are a few counts of this clone. This chain uses TRBV9 with TRBJ1-1; no clear D gene. The CDR3 covers 13 residues. Germline V gene data show CDR1 as SGDLS and CDR2 as YYNGEE. V lost 0 bases, J lost 1 base, and 4 bases lay in between. The CDR3 loop reads CASSVGPNTEAFF. The CDR3 DNA follows: TGTGCCAGCAGCGTAGGTCCGAACACTGAAGCTTTCTTT.

With regard to this clone: The junction departs from germline at one end; a sequencing error may be responsible. The chain is built from TRBV10-3 and TRBJ2-3, with D perhaps matching TRBD2 (6 bases). This CDR3 spans 17 amino acids. Germline CDR1 and CDR2: ENHRY and SYGVKD. The CDR3 here is CASSGVPGRLDTDTQYF. In DNA, the CDR3 is TGTGCCAGCAGTGGAGTCCCAGGGAGGCTCGACACAGATACGCAGTATTTT.

In its sample, this clone was seen many times. The genes are TRBV7-9 and TRBJ2-5, with 12 bases that match TRBD1. The CDR3 is made up of 15 amino acids. The V gene's germline CDR1 is SEHNR and CDR2 FQNEAQ (reference sequence). Trimming at V came to 5 bases and at J to 2 bases, leaving 3 bases not matched to a gene. The CDR3 region is CASSEGQGAQETQYF. The CDR3 DNA reads TGTGCCAGCAGCGAGGGACAGGGGGCACAAGAGACCCAGTACTTC.

This clone was seen a handful of times. The chain is built from TRBV6-5 and TRBJ2-1; D unclear. The length of the CDR3 is 12 residues. V was shortened by 7 bases and J by 5 bases, with 9 bases between the two germline ends. CDR1 and CDR2 (germline): MNHEY, SVGAGI. The CDR3 sequence is CASKQTNNEQFF. The CDR3 region has the DNA TGTGCCAGCAAACAAACCAACAATGAGCAGTTCTTC.

The chain has TRBV28 and TRBJ2-7; D possibly corresponds to TRBD2 (6 bases). Trimming stripped 3 bases from V and 2 bases from J, with 11 bases between. The germline V gene encodes CDR1 MDHEN and CDR2 SYDVKM. The CDR3 totals 14 residues. CDR3 coding DNA: TGTGCCAGCAGTTTTGGGGGGATGCCCTACGAGCAGTACTTC. This gives the protein CASSFGGMPYEQYF.